Here is one T cell receptor beta chain with its context. What it binds is not known. This entry belongs to a study of cytomegalovirus exposure and HLA in healthy donors. The study's findings and limits: A later analysis appeared to link common viral pathogens to several of the most significant clusters. The Asian-associated ancestry cluster reportedly had fewer N-insertions than the roughly 670-donor mean in a later analysis.

The primer mix had 60 Vbeta and 13 Jbeta primers. This table comes from immunoSEQ multiplex PCR, and its TCRdb copy is limited to in-frame clones, with some not included. The table lists some 120,000 clones, around four fifths of them singletons. The sequence came from a man aged 30-40 years in good health and CMV-seronegative. The sample consisted of PBMCs.

DNA of the CDR3: TGTGCCAGCAGCCCCGGGACTAGCATTTCTCTCTACGAGCAGTACTTC. Translating gives CASSPGTSISLYEQYF. The chain recombines TRBV5-4 with TRBJ2-7; 9 bases fit TRBD2. This CDR3 comprises 16 residues. Trimming took 4 bases from V and 3 from J; bases not matched to a gene: 11. Germline values: CDR1 SGHNT, CDR2 YYREEE (reference sequence).